This T cell receptor beta chain came from a study of early T cells in non-severe SARS-CoV-2 infection. Study-wide background: It was bulk RNA from unsorted whole blood that was sequenced, and the chains were unpaired.

Study results and caveats: VDJdb matching, biased toward anti-spike CD8 responses, missed private and CD4 specificities.

This CDR3 spans 15 amino acids. Germline CDR1 reads KGHSH; CDR2 reads LQKENI. Trimming left V 2 bases short and J 7 bases short, with 14 bases between. Individual cDNA molecules were tagged with unique molecular identifiers, the study reported. A single record per CDR3 protein comes from TCRdb applying MiXCR to the 5' RACE reads. The sample carries tens of thousands of distinct CDR3 sequences, roughly 4.2% recorded once. Comment on this clonotype: Its antigen is undetermined.

The chain recombines TRBV18 with TRBJ2-2; D is unresolved. This TCR derives from an adult who was a healthcare worker with PCR-confirmed SARS-CoV-2 infection or an uninfected control (not recorded which). Sequencing used whole blood. CDR3 DNA: TGTGCCAGCTCACCATTGGACCGGAACGGCGGGGAGCTGTTTTTT. It codes for CASSPLDRNGGELFF.